A single sample is the source of the 18 T cell receptor beta chains below, sequenced in a study of identifying expanded T cells in peripheral blood. Profiled with immunoSEQ multiplex PCR; TCRdb holds only in-frame clones, not every one. The table shows under 130,000 clones, with approximately 90% occurring only once. The sequenced sample consisted of blood. These receptors came from a person between 18 and 75 years old in good health.

This clone was counted a few times. The chain carries TRBV29-1 and TRBJ1-6; D perhaps matches TRBD1 (5 bases). CDR1 and CDR2 from the germline V gene are SQVTM and ANQGSEA. The CDR3 spans 12 residues. In nucleotides, the CDR3 is TGCCGAGAAGGGGCGAGGAATTCACCCCTCCACTTT. Amino acids: CREGARNSPLHF.

The chain is built from TRBV2 and TRBJ2-7; D possibly uses TRBD1 or TRBD2 (5 bases each). Germline V gene lookup returns CDR1 SNHLY and CDR2 FYNNEI. The V end lost 6 bases, the J end lost 3 bases, and 9 bases lay between the germline ends. The CDR3 loop spans 12 amino acids. The CDR3 spells CASRGDRYEQYF. CDR3 in DNA: TGTGCCAGCAGGGGGGACCGCTACGAGCAGTACTTC.

This clone was found a few times. The chain links TRBV7-9 to TRBJ1-1, with D hard to call. Trimming cost V 1 base and J 9 bases, with 9 bases left between them. Looked up from germline, CDR1 is SEHNR and CDR2 is FQNEAQ (reference sequence). The CDR3 runs 12 residues. CDR3 sequence reads: CASSLDKDQAFF. The CDR3 DNA sequence: TGTGCCAGCAGCTTAGATAAGGACCAAGCTTTCTTT.

V usage is TRBV6-1 and J usage is TRBJ2-5; either TRBD1 or TRBD2 may supply D (6 bases each). The J call may be in error: the DNA end matches TRBJ2-7 better. This CDR3 region has 15 residues. Germline loops: CDR1 MNHNS, CDR2 SASEGT. CDR3 in amino acids: CASSVRDGGGYEQYF. In nucleotides, the CDR3 is TGTGCCAGCAGTGTACGGGACGGAGGGGGCTACGAGCAGTACTTC.

The chain employs TRBV9 and TRBJ2-5, with D possibly matching TRBD2 (5 bases). The length of the CDR3 is 14 residues. Per the germline V gene, CDR1 is SGDLS and CDR2 is YYNGEE. Trimming removed 4 bases at V and 5 bases at J, with 15 bases between. CDR3 loop: CASSPGGRRETQYF. In DNA form, the CDR3 reads TGTGCCAGCAGCCCTGGCGGGCGCAGGGAGACCCAGTACTTC.

The chain couples TRBV19 to TRBJ1-2, with D possibly matching TRBD1 (5 bases). Germline values: CDR1 LNHDA, CDR2 SQIVND (reference sequence). CDR3 length: 16 amino acids. Trimming took off 5 bases at V and 4 bases at J, with 20 bases between the two ends. Written as DNA, the CDR3 is TGTGCCAGTAGTGTAACCTCCGGGCAGGGCTTCTATGGCTACACCTTC. It codes for CASSVTSGQGFYGYTF.

The chain links TRBV9 to TRBJ2-7; weak D call: TRBD2 (6 bases). V was shortened by 4 bases and J by 1 base, with 15 bases between the two germline ends. This CDR3 is 15 amino acids long. The germline V gene has CDR1 SGDLS and CDR2 YYNGEE. The CDR3 DNA follows: TGTGCCAGCAGCCCACTCGGGGACTTTTCCTACGAGCAGTACTTC. It specifies CASSPLGDFSYEQYF.

The chain's CDR3 is CASSFPSALGDTQYF. CDR3 DNA sequence: TGTGCCAGCAGCTTCCCTAGCGCCCTTGGAGATACGCAGTATTTT. V usage is TRBV5-6 and J usage is TRBJ2-3; perhaps TRBD2 as D (6 bases). The germline gives CDR1 SGHDT, CDR2 YYEEEE. CDR3 size: 15 residues. Trimming pared 2 bases from V and 5 bases from J, leaving 15 bases between.

This clone has just a few counts. The chain has TRBV18 and TRBJ1-6; D unresolved. This CDR3 comprises 13 residues. The ends were cut back, 4 bases at V and 8 bases at J, with 9 bases in the middle. Germline CDR1 reads KGHSH; CDR2 reads LQKENI. CDR3 loop: CASSRGRHSPLHF. Here the CDR3 DNA reads TGTGCCAGCTCACGGGGAAGACATTCACCCCTCCACTTT.

The chain joins TRBV6-6 to TRBJ1-2, with 10 bases that match TRBD1. The CDR3 is 13 residues long. CDR1 is MNHNY, CDR2 SVGAGI, per germline (reference sequence). The V gene end was trimmed by 6 bases and the J gene end by 3 bases; junction bases not matched to a gene: 1. CDR3: CASRTGGDYGYTF. DNA for the CDR3: TGTGCCAGCAGGACAGGGGGCGACTATGGCTACACCTTC.

The rearrangement uses TRBV5-1 and TRBJ2-3; TRBD2 matches at 14 bases. Trimming took 4 bases from V and 1 from J; bases not matched to a gene: 5. There are 17 residues in the CDR3. Germline assignment: CDR1 SGHRS and CDR2 YFSETQ. The DNA of the CDR3 is TGCGCCAGCAGCGTACAGACTAGCGGGGGGGGCACAGATACGCAGTATTTT. It is translated as CASSVQTSGGGTDTQYF. Variable domain in full (rest from reference TRBV5-1 and TRBJ2-3): KAGVTQTPRYLIKTRGQQVTLSCSPISGHRSVSWYQQTPGQGLQFLFEYFSETQRNKGNFPGRFSGRQFSNSRSEMNVSTLELGDSALYLCASSVQTSGGGTDTQYFGPGTRLTVL.

The sample holds one count of this clone. This rearrangement joins TRBV2 to TRBJ1-1; 7 bases agree with TRBD1. Germline CDR1 reads SNHLY; CDR2 reads FYNNEI. This CDR3 is 13 amino acids long. Unmatched junction bases numbered 10, after V lost 8 bases and J lost 7 bases. The CDR3 DNA follows: TGTGCCAGCGGGAGGACAGGAAGAGATGAAGCTTTCTTT. The encoded protein is CASGRTGRDEAFF.

V usage is TRBV15 and J usage is TRBJ2-5; D not resolved. Germline V lookup: CDR1 LNHNV, CDR2 YYDKDF (reference sequence). The CDR3 covers 15 residues. The V and J ends lost 3 bases and 1 base respectively, with 12 bases between them. CDR3 bases: TGTGCCACCAGCAGGGCTCCTGGCCTCCAAGAGACCCAGTACTTC. As protein: CATSRAPGLQETQYF.

V and J are TRBV18 and TRBJ1-3, with TRBD1 matching 9 bases. CDR3 size: 15 residues. The germline V gene has CDR1 KGHSH and CDR2 LQKENI. The V gene end was trimmed by 3 bases and the J gene end by 5 bases; junction bases not matched to a gene: 5. The CDR3 here is CASSPGQGSRNTIYF. Here the CDR3 DNA reads TGTGCCAGCTCACCGGGACAGGGTTCGCGAAACACCATATATTTT.

V gene TRBV11-2 combines with J gene TRBJ2-1; TRBD2 matches 10 bases. Germline V lookup: CDR1 SGHAT, CDR2 FQNNGV. The ends lost 2 bases at V and 7 bases at J; junction bases unmatched: 2. This CDR3 has 14 amino acids. The CDR3 nucleotides are TGTGCCAGCAGCTTAAGCGGGGGGGCGAATGAGCAGTTCTTC. The encoded protein is CASSLSGGANEQFF.

This clone came up a few times. The rearrangement uses TRBV7-9 and TRBJ1-1; no clear D. Trimming removed 2 bases from V and 0 bases from J, with 4 bases in between. This CDR3 contains 13 residues. Looked up from germline, CDR1 is SEHNR and CDR2 is FQNEAQ (reference sequence). The CDR3 sequence is CASSLTVNTEAFF. DNA for the CDR3: TGTGCCAGCAGCTTAACTGTGAACACTGAAGCTTTCTTT.

This chain links TRBV4-1 with TRBJ1-2; perhaps TRBD1 as D (5 bases). V was cut by 3 bases and J by 8 bases, with 22 bases left in between. CDR3 length: 16 amino acids. The germline CDR1 and CDR2 sequences are MGHRA and YSYEKL. CDR3 sequence: CASSHPSGRRRGGYTF. The DNA for the CDR3 is TGCGCCAGCAGCCATCCTTCGGGTCGCAGGCGGGGCGGCTACACCTTC.

The rearrangement joins TRBV7-2 to TRBJ2-1; TRBD2 aligns across 7 bases. From germline, CDR1 is SGHTA and CDR2 FQGNSA. The CDR3 runs 15 residues. The J segment lost 3 bases and the V segment lost 2 bases, leaving 4 bases of the junction unmatched. Here the CDR3 reads CASSLQRTSYNEQFF. Here the CDR3 DNA reads TGTGCCAGCAGCTTACAAAGGACTAGCTACAATGAGCAGTTCTTC.